This T cell receptor beta chain is drawn from a study of OX40 agonist ivuxolimab in advanced cancers. Study as a whole: Patients in the trial were receiving intravenous ivuxolimab every 2 weeks, at doses of 0.01 to 10 mg/kg. Of mixed ages from 23 to 79 and averaging about 56 years, the group was more than 65% male.

Points on this clone: The target antigen is unknown.

Findings and limits, study-wide: The antigens recognized by the expanded peripheral T cells, that is their antigen specificity, were not determined. Partly responding patients at 0.1-3.0 mg/kg showed some of the smallest clonal expansion.

The germline CDR1 and CDR2 sequences are GTSNPN and SVGIG (reference sequence). The trim removed 3 bases at V and 6 bases at J, leaving 14 bases unmatched. This CDR3 comprises 16 residues. Profiled with immunoSEQ multiplex PCR; TCRdb holds only in-frame clones, not every one. The data contain about 83,000 clones, roughly 90% of them singletons. This specimen was CD4+ or CD8+ T cells sorted from blood, taken in a trial of the OX40 agonist ivuxolimab. The genes are TRBV30 and TRBJ2-1, with TRBD1 matching over 7 bases. This receptor was identified in an adult with an advanced solid tumor such as melanoma, head and neck, liver or kidney cancer. CDR3 region: CAWSPLKGAFSNEQFF. DNA for the CDR3: TGTGCCTGGAGCCCGCTTAAGGGGGCCTTTAGCAATGAGCAGTTCTTC. Combining the CDR3 with reference TRBV30 and TRBJ2-1 gives the whole variable domain SQTIHQWPATLVQPVGSPLSLECTVEGTSNPNLYWYRQAAGRGLQLLFYSVGIGQISSEVPQNLSASRPQDRQFILSSKKLLLSDSGFYLCAWSPLKGAFSNEQFFGPGTRLTVL.